One sample yielded the 14 T cell receptor beta chains listed below, sequenced in a study of Ad26.COV2.S vaccination and SARS-CoV-2 variants. Generated by immunoSEQ multiplex PCR, the TCRdb table keeps only in-frame clones and is missing some. The sample has tens of thousands of clones; approximately 77% are singletons. Material: peripheral blood, obtained after recovery from COVID-19. These receptor sequences come from a human donor who had recovered from COVID-19.

This clone was observed a handful of times. V usage is TRBV6-2 or TRBV6-3 and J usage is TRBJ2-7, with 7 bases lining up with TRBD1. The CDR3 is 14 residues long. CDR1 and CDR2 from the germline V gene are MNHEY and SVGEGT. Trimming cost V 4 bases and J 3 bases; bases outside gene matches: 6. DNA for the CDR3: TGTGCCAGCAGTTCGCCGGGACAGAACTACGAGCAGTACTTC. Translation: CASSSPGQNYEQYF.

The gene calls are TRBV19 and TRBJ1-1; no clear D gene. The V and J ends lost 4 bases and 1 base respectively, with 4 bases between them. CDR3 length: 12 residues. Germline V gene sequence: CDR1 LNHDA, CDR2 SQIVND (reference sequence). CDR3 sequence: CASSRGNTEAFF. Here the CDR3 DNA reads TGTGCCAGTAGTAGGGGGAACACTGAAGCTTTCTTT. Filled out from reference TRBV19 and TRBJ1-1, the complete variable domain reads DGGITQSPKYLFRKEGQNVTLSCEQNLNHDAMYWYRQDPGQGLRLIYYSQIVNDFQKGDIAEGYSVSREKKESFPLTVTSAQKNPTAFYLCASSRGNTEAFFGQGTRLTVV.

The chain uses TRBV11-2 and TRBJ2-3, with 8 bases lining up with TRBD1. Unmatched junction bases numbered 11, after V lost 9 bases and J lost 0 bases. Germline V lookup: CDR1 SGHAT, CDR2 FQNNGV. The CDR3 is 16 amino acids. The CDR3 region is CASLEGQGGSTDTQYF. Here the CDR3 DNA reads TGTGCCAGTCTGGAAGGACAGGGAGGTAGCACAGATACGCAGTATTTT. Full variable domain (missing parts from reference TRBV11-2 and TRBJ2-3): EAGVAQSPRYKIIEKRQSVAFWCNPISGHATLYWYQQILGQGPKLLIQFQNNGVVDDSQLPKDRFSAERLKGVDSTLKIQPAKLEDSAVYLCASLEGQGGSTDTQYFGPGTRLTVL.

The rearrangement links TRBV19 to TRBJ2-5; D gene uncertain. Germline CDR1 and CDR2: LNHDA and SQIVND (reference sequence). CDR3 length equals 12 residues. The germline V and J ends were trimmed by 6 bases and 3 bases, with 8 bases remaining between them. The CDR3 spells CASRGNEETQYF. For the CDR3, the DNA is TGTGCCAGTAGAGGGAACGAAGAGACCCAGTACTTC.

This rearrangement joins TRBV27 to TRBJ2-4, with a possible D match to TRBD2 (5 bases). V dropped 4 bases and J dropped 6 bases, with 13 bases sitting between them. This CDR3 is 14 amino acids long. Germline V lookup: CDR1 MNHEY, CDR2 SMNVEV (reference sequence). DNA of the CDR3: TGTGCCAGCAGTTCTGATAACGGGATAAACATTCAGTACTTC. Residues: CASSSDNGINIQYF.

The chain joins TRBV5-5 to TRBJ2-1; no clear D. V shed 4 bases and J shed 7 bases, with 6 bases lying between them. Germline assignment: CDR1 SGHKS and CDR2 YYEKEE (reference sequence). This CDR3 comprises 11 residues. CDR3 sequence: CASSPRNEQFF. The CDR3 DNA is TGTGCCAGCAGCCCCCGGAATGAGCAGTTCTTC.

This sequence joins TRBV15 and TRBJ2-7, with TRBD2 matching 7 bases. With 3 bases clipped from V and 1 base from J, the junction kept 6 bases outside the gene matches. CDR3 length equals 15 residues. Germline V lookup: CDR1 LNHNV, CDR2 YYDKDF (reference sequence). The CDR3 loop is CATSRTLAASYEQYF. DNA for the CDR3: TGTGCCACCAGCAGGACTCTAGCGGCTTCCTACGAGCAGTACTTC.

The gene calls are TRBV7-6 and TRBJ2-7; D remains ambiguous. This CDR3 contains 12 residues. Germline V gene lookup returns CDR1 SGHVS and CDR2 FNYEAQ. V was pared by 1 base and J by 5 bases, with 6 bases between. CDR3 DNA sequence: TGTGCCAGCAGCTTAGTGGCGGACGAGCAGTACTTC. Protein product: CASSLVADEQYF.

The genes are TRBV15 and TRBJ2-1; the D gene is possibly TRBD1 (6 bases). V dropped 1 base and J dropped 5 bases, with 12 bases sitting between them. The CDR3 covers 15 residues. CDR1 is LNHNV, CDR2 YYDKDF, per germline (reference sequence). The CDR3 protein is CATSRGRTANNEQFF. Here the CDR3 DNA reads TGTGCCACCAGCAGAGGGCGGACAGCGAACAATGAGCAGTTCTTC.

CDR3 protein: CASSWTGTTSTDTQYF. The CDR3 DNA sequence: TGTGCCAGCAGCTGGACCGGGACAACTAGCACAGATACGCAGTATTTT. The V gene is TRBV7-2, the J gene TRBJ2-3, with D perhaps matching TRBD1 (6 bases). The CDR3 length is 16 residues. The ends were cut back, 4 bases at V and 0 bases at J, with 14 bases in the middle. Germline CDR1 and CDR2: SGHTA and FQGNSA.

The chain has TRBV6-5 and TRBJ2-5; 8 positions agree with TRBD1. V gave up 6 bases and J gave up 1 base; unmatched junction bases: 4. Per germline, CDR1 MNHEY and CDR2 SVGAGI. The CDR3 is made up of 14 amino acids. This CDR3 reads CASRITGGQETQYF. The DNA for the CDR3 is TGTGCCAGCAGAATCACAGGGGGCCAAGAGACCCAGTACTTC.

The chain couples TRBV6-4 to TRBJ2-1; TRBD2 aligns across 7 bases. V shed 4 bases and J 7 bases; nucleotides not matched to a gene: 13. The length of the CDR3 is 16 residues. The germline V gene encodes CDR1 MRHNA and CDR2 SNTAGT. In DNA, the CDR3 is TGTGCCAGCAGTGGAGGTAGAACGGGAGGTTTAAATGAGCAGTTCTTC. Its protein product is CASSGGRTGGLNEQFF.

This sequence joins TRBV19 and TRBJ2-7; D perhaps matches TRBD1 (5 bases). This CDR3 has 12 residues. Trimming removed 6 bases from V and 6 bases from J, with 12 bases in between. Germline V gene sequence: CDR1 LNHDA, CDR2 SQIVND (reference sequence). CDR3 region: CASSVQASEQYF. CDR3 nucleotide sequence: TGTGCCAGTAGCGTACAGGCGTCCGAGCAGTACTTC.

This clone has more than one count but fewer than ten. The J gene is TRBJ1-5, the V gene TRBV7-8; D unclear. Per germline, CDR1 SGHVS and CDR2 FQNEAQ. The CDR3 runs 14 residues. Trimming removed 0 bases at V and 7 bases at J, with 10 bases between. The CDR3: CASSLAGLRQPQHF. The CDR3 region has the DNA TGTGCCAGCAGCTTAGCAGGTCTCAGGCAGCCCCAGCATTTT.